These 20 T cell receptor beta chains came from one sample sequenced in a study of patients and donors after allogeneic stem cell transplantation. Via MiXCR, TCRdb re-called the RT-PCR reads, giving one row per CDR3 protein. The sample holds 800,000 to 1,000,000 distinct CDR3 sequences, about a sixth seen once. Sequencing was performed on blood, either unsorted or a sorted T cell fraction (not recorded which). These receptors originate from a human donor who was either an allogeneic HSCT recipient or a stem cell or donor lymphocyte infusion donor (not recorded which). It is not recorded whose cells these are; they may come from a transplant donor.

The table lists this clonotype with a few counts. The genes are TRBV12-3 or TRBV12-4 and TRBJ1-1; maybe TRBD1 (5 bases). With 7 bases removed from V and 5 bases from J, the gap between germline ends came to 17 bases. The CDR3 spans 14 residues. DNA of the CDR3: TGTGCCAGCACCTACGGGGGGGTGATGACTGAAGCTTTCTTT. It is translated as CASTYGGVMTEAFF.

The rearrangement links TRBV3-1 to TRBJ2-1, with 9 bases matching TRBD2. Trimming took 3 bases from V and 6 from J; bases not matched to a gene: 9. There are 16 residues in the CDR3. Germline lookup yields CDR1 LGHDT and CDR2 YNNKEL (reference sequence). The CDR3 bases are TGTGCCAGCAGCCACACCGCCGGGACTAGCTTCAATGAGCAGTTCTTC. Residues: CASSHTAGTSFNEQFF.

The chain couples TRBV27 to TRBJ2-1, with 12 bases lining up with TRBD2. This CDR3 comprises 15 residues. The junction had 6 bases not matched to a gene; V was cut back by 4 bases and J by 8 bases. Germline CDR1 is MNHEY and CDR2 is SMNVEV (reference sequence). The CDR3 reads CASSYMLAGGDEQFF. For the CDR3, the DNA is TGTGCCAGCAGTTATATGCTAGCGGGAGGGGATGAGCAGTTCTTC.

This clonotype showed up just a few times. CDR3 region: CASSQDRARSSGSGANVLTF. The CDR3 DNA follows: TGTGCCAGCAGCCAAGATCGTGCCAGGAGTAGCGGGTCTGGGGCCAACGTCCTGACTTTC. V is TRBV3-1 and J is TRBJ2-6, with 7 bases fitting TRBD2. The CDR3 extends over 20 amino acids. Trimming at V came to 0 bases and at J to 1 base, leaving 12 bases not matched to a gene. CDR1 LGHDT and CDR2 YNNKEL come from the germline V gene (reference sequence).

The J gene is TRBJ1-1, the V gene TRBV4-3, with 8 bases matching TRBD1. V trimming: 4 bases; J trimming: 1 base; junction bases outside the gene matches: 5. CDR1 is LGHNA and CDR2 is YSLEER in the germline V gene. The CDR3 runs to 15 residues. This chain's CDR3 is CASSLRGQANTEAFF. CDR3 sequence (DNA): TGCGCCAGCAGCCTGAGGGGACAGGCGAACACTGAAGCTTTCTTT.

The chain couples TRBV12-3 or TRBV12-4 to TRBJ2-1; 11 nucleotides agree with TRBD2. The V gene end was trimmed by 6 bases and the J gene end by 7 bases; junction bases not matched to a gene: 8. The CDR3 sequence is 15 residues long. CDR3 coding DNA: TGTGCCAGCAGACAACTAGCGGGGGTTTATAATGAGCAGTTCTTC. Translation gives CASRQLAGVYNEQFF.

The V call is TRBV20-1, the J call TRBJ1-6; maybe TRBD1 (5 bases). The CDR3 contains 14 residues. CDR1 and CDR2 (germline): DFQATT, SNEGSKA (reference sequence). Trimming shortened V by 2 bases and J by 4 bases, and 9 bases separated the two germline ends. Here the CDR3 reads CSARLPGYNSPLHF. CDR3 nucleotide sequence: TGCAGTGCTAGACTCCCAGGGTATAATTCACCCCTCCACTTT.

This clonotype appeared once. V is TRBV20-1 and J is TRBJ2-7; 8 bases fit TRBD2. This CDR3 is built from 14 residues. V trimming: 3 bases; J trimming: 2 bases; junction bases outside the gene matches: 6. CDR1 DFQATT and CDR2 SNEGSKA come from the germline V gene (reference sequence). CDR3 bases: TGCAGTGCTAGTCAGCCGGGACTAGCCTACGAGCAGTACTTC. It is translated as CSASQPGLAYEQYF.

This clonotype has just a few counts. This chain links TRBV27 with TRBJ2-1; tentatively, D is TRBD2 (6 bases). V dropped 3 bases and J dropped 9 bases, with 24 bases sitting between them. The CDR3 loop spans 17 amino acids. In germline, CDR1 is MNHEY, CDR2 SMNVEV (reference sequence). CDR3 sequence (DNA): TGTGCCAGCAGTTTTCTGTTGAGGACGGGAGTGCATGCTGAGCAGTTCTTC. Translated, it gives CASSFLLRTGVHAEQFF.

This clonotype was seen only a few times. The rearrangement uses TRBV7-8 and TRBJ2-4, with TRBD2 as a possible D gene (7 bases). The germline V gene has CDR1 SGHVS and CDR2 FQNEAQ. V gave up 5 bases and J gave up 1 base, with 18 bases separating them. This CDR3 is built from 17 residues. The CDR3 is CASSPRVGGAAKNIQYF. Written as DNA, the CDR3 is TGTGCCAGCAGCCCCCGGGTGGGGGGGGCTGCCAAAAACATTCAGTACTTC.

The V and J genes are TRBV20-1 and TRBJ2-7; TRBD1 might be the D (5 bases). V gave up 5 bases and J gave up 2 bases, with 10 bases separating them. This CDR3 has 12 residues. The germline V gene has CDR1 DFQATT and CDR2 SNEGSKA (reference sequence). CDR3 nucleotide sequence: TGCAGTGCTCCGGACATAGCCTACGAGCAGTACTTC. It is translated as CSAPDIAYEQYF.

This clonotype was found many times. The chain couples TRBV29-1 to TRBJ1-2; D remains ambiguous. The V and J ends lost 7 bases and 4 bases respectively, with 13 bases between them. Germline lookup yields CDR1 SQVTM and CDR2 ANQGSEA. The CDR3 is 12 residues long. The CDR3 DNA follows: TGCAGCGCGTTAGAGGCTCCCTATGGCTACACCTTC. The encoded protein is CSALEAPYGYTF.

The rearrangement joins TRBV4-1 to TRBJ2-5; TRBD2 matches 7 bases. V lost 0 bases, J lost 2 bases, and 9 bases stayed unmatched. The CDR3 has 17 residues. CDR1 and CDR2 (germline): MGHRA, YSYEKL. CDR3 protein: CASSQDRGSALQETQYF. CDR3 sequence (DNA): TGCGCCAGCAGCCAAGATCGCGGGAGCGCCCTTCAAGAGACCCAGTACTTC.

This clonotype was counted only a few times. This rearrangement joins TRBV7-2 to TRBJ2-3, with a tentative D call TRBD1 (6 bases). The CDR3 is 12 amino acids. V was clipped by 5 bases and J by 7 bases, with 10 bases between them. Germline CDR1 and CDR2: SGHTA and FQGNSA. CDR3 bases: TGTGCCAGCAGCGGACAGTGGAATACGCAGTATTTT. It is translated as CASSGQWNTQYF.

This clonotype appeared many times. The chain employs TRBV4-1 and TRBJ1-2; TRBD1 is a possible D gene (6 bases). Trimming stripped 0 bases from V and 8 bases from J, with 19 bases between. Germline CDR1 reads MGHRA; CDR2 reads YSYEKL. This CDR3 has 16 residues. The CDR3 spells CASSQDQGSRAWGYTF. CDR3 nucleotide sequence: TGCGCCAGCAGCCAAGATCAGGGGTCGAGAGCCTGGGGCTACACCTTC.

This clonotype was detected a few times. The chain combines TRBV12-3 or TRBV12-4 with TRBJ2-1; D is ambiguous. V lost 0 bases and J 7 bases, leaving 10 bases between the germline ends. The CDR3 spans 14 residues. CDR3 sequence (DNA): TGTGCCAGCAGTTTAGCTCGGCTAGTAAATGAGCAGTTCTTC. It is translated as CASSLARLVNEQFF.

The rearrangement joins TRBV9 to TRBJ2-1; TRBD2 aligns across 7 bases. The V and J ends lost 4 bases and 6 bases, in that order; junction bases with no gene match: 10. The germline gives CDR1 SGDLS, CDR2 YYNGEE. This CDR3 spans 15 amino acids. The CDR3, as DNA: TGTGCCAGCAGCTCAACCCCGGGGAGGGCCAATGAGCAGTTCTTC. This sequence encodes CASSSTPGRANEQFF.

The rearrangement uses TRBV4-3 and TRBJ2-2; D might be TRBD1 (5 bases). The CDR3 covers 17 residues. Per germline, CDR1 LGHNA and CDR2 YSLEER. V lost 0 bases and J lost 2, with 13 bases in between. CDR3 sequence reads: CASSQDRGAANTGELFF. CDR3 sequence (DNA): TGCGCCAGCAGCCAAGATCGTGGGGCGGCCAACACCGGGGAGCTGTTTTTT.

This clonotype has more than one count but fewer than ten. The chain recombines TRBV5-1 with TRBJ2-1; TRBD1 agrees at 10 bases. Germline assignment: CDR1 SGHRS and CDR2 YFSETQ. The CDR3 has 16 amino acids. The J segment lost 7 bases and the V segment lost 4 bases, leaving 11 bases of the junction unmatched. CDR3 residues: CASSLTPGQGMNEQFF. CDR3 nucleotide sequence: TGCGCCAGCAGCCTAACCCCGGGACAGGGGATGAATGAGCAGTTCTTC.

This clonotype was detected many times. This CDR3 reads CATSRDLAQPQHF. The CDR3 DNA is TGTGCCACCAGCAGAGATCTAGCCCAGCCCCAGCATTTT. This rearrangement joins TRBV15 to TRBJ1-5; D call uncertain. V was pared by 0 bases and J by 7 bases, with 7 bases between. The germline V gene has CDR1 LNHNV and CDR2 YYDKDF (reference sequence). This CDR3 is 13 amino acids long.